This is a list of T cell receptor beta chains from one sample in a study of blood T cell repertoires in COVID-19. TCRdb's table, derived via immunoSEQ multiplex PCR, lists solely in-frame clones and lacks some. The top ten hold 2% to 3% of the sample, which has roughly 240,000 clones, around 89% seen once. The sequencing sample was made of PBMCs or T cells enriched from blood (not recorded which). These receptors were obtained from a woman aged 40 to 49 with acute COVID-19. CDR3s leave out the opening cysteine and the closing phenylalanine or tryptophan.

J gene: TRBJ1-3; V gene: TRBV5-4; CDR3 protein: ASSPGGNSGNTIY
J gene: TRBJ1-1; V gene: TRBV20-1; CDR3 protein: SAWDREAF
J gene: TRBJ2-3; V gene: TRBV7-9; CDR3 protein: ASKTAVAGEKDTQY
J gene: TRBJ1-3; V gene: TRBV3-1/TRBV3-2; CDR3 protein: ASSRLSGGAGNTIY
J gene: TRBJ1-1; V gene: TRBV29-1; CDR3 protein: SVRRGGYAEAF
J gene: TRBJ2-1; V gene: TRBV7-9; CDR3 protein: ASSLSGTGF
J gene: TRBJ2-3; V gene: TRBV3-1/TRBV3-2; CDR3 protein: ASSHGDRATDTQY
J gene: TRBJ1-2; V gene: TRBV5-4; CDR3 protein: ASSPGQGAARYGYT
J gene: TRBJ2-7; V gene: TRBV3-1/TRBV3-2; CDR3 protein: ASSHRKGQGVTYEQY
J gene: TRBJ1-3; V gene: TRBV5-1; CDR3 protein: ASSTDRESGNTIY
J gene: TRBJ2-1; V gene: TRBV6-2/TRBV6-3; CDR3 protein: ASSYSGTGVGNEQF
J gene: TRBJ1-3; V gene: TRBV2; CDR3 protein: ASRDRVYSGNTIY
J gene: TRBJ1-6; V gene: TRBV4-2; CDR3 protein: ASSQENSGINSPLH
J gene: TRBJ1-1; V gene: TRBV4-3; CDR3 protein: ASSQDEAGGRTEAF
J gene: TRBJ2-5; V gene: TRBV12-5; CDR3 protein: ASGLVSGTRD
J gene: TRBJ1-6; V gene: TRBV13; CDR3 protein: ASSGTGDSPLH
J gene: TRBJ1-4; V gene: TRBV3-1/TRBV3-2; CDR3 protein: ASSPKMDSRNKTNEKLF
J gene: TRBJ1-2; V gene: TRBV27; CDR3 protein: ASTPFGGNYGYT
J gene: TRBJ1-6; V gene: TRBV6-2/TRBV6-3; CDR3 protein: ASSHQTGGSSYNSPLH
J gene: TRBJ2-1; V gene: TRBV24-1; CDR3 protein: ATSGMTSGTEEQF
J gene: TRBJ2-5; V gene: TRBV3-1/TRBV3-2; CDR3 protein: ASSRSGSRGGQETQY
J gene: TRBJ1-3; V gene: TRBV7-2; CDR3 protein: ASSLGGQGKSGNTIY
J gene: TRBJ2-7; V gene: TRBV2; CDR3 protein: ASTLRGGYEQY
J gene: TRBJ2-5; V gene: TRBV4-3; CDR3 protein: ASSQGTSSLRETQY
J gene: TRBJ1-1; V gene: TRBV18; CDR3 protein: ASSPGQGNTEAF
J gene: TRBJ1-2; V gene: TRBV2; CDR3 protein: ASSGFRGSYGYT